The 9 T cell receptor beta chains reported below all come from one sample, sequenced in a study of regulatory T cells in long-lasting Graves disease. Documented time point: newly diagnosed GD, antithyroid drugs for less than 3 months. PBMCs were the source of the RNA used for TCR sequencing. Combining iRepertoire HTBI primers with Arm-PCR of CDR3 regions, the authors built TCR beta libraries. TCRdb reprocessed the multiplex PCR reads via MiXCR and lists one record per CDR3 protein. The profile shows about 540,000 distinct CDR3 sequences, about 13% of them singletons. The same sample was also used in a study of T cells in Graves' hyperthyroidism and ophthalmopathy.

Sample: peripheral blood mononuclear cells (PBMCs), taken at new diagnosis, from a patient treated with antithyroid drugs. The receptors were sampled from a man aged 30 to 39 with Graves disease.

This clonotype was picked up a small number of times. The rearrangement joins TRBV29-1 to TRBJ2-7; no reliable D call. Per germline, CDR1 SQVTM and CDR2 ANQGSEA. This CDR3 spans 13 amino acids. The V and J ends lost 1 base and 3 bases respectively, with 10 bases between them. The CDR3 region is CSVEGHTDYEQYF. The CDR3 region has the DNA TGCAGCGTTGAAGGACATACTGACTACGAGCAGTACTTC.

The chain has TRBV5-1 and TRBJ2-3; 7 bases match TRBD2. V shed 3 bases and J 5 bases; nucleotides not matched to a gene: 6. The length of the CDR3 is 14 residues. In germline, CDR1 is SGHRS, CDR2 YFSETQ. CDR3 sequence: CASSSSGMEDTQYF. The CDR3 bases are TGCGCCAGCAGCTCCAGCGGGATGGAAGATACGCAGTATTTT.

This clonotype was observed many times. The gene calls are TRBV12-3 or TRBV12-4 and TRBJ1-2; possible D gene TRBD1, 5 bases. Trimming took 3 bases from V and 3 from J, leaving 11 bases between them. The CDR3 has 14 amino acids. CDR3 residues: CASSLVRVDYGYTF. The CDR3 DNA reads TGTGCCAGCAGTTTGGTCAGGGTTGACTATGGCTACACCTTC.

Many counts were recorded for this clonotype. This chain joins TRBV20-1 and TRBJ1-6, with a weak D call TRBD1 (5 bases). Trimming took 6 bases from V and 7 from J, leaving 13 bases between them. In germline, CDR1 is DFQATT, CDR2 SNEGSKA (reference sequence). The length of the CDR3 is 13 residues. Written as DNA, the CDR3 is TGCAGTGCGTCCGGGACGGTGAATTCACCCCTCCACTTT. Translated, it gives CSASGTVNSPLHF.

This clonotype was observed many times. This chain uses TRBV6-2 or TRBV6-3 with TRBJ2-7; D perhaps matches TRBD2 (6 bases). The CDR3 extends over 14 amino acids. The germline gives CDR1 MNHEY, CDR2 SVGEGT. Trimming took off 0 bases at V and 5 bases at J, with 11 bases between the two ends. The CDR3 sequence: CASSYSGGEDEQYF. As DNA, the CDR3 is TGTGCCAGCAGTTACTCGGGGGGAGAGGACGAGCAGTACTTC.

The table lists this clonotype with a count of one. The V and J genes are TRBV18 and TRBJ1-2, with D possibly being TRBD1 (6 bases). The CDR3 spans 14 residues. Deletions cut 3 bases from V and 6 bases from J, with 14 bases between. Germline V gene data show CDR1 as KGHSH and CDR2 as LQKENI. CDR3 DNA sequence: TGTGCCAGCTCACCCCCGGGGGGCGCGAATGGCTACACCTTC. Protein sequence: CASSPPGGANGYTF.

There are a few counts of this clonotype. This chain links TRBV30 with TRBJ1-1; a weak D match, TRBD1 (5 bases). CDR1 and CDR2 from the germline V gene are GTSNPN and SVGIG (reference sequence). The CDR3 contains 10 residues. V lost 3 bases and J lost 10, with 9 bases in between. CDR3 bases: TGTGCCTGGAGCAGGGTCGGAGCTTTCTTT. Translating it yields CAWSRVGAFF.

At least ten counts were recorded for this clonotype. Here the CDR3 reads CASSHGDRLSGNTIYF. The CDR3 bases are TGTGCCAGCAGCCACGGGGACAGATTATCTGGAAACACCATATATTTT. The chain uses TRBV3-1 and TRBJ1-3; 7 nucleotides match TRBD1. In germline, CDR1 is LGHDT, CDR2 YNNKEL (reference sequence). CDR3 length equals 16 residues. J lost 1 base, V lost 3 bases, and 6 bases had no gene match.

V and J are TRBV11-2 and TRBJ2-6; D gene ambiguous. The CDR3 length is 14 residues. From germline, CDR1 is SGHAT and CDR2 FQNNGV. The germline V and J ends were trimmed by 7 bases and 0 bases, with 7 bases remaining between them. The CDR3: CASNCGSGANVLTF. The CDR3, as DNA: TGTGCCAGCAACTGTGGCTCTGGGGCCAACGTCCTGACTTTC.